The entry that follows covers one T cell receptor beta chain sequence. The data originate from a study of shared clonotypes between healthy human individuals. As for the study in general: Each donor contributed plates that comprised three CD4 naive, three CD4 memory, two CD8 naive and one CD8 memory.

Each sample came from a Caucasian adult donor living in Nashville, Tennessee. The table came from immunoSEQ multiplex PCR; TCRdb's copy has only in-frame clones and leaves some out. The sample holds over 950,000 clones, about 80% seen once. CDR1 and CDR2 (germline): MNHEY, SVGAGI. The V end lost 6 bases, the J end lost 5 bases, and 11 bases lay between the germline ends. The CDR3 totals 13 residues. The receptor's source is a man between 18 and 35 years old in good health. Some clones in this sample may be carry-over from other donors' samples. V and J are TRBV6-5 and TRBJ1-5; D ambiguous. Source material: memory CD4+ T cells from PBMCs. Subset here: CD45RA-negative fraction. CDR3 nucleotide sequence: TGTGCCAGCAGGGGAGGGTTCCATCAGCCCCAGCATTTT. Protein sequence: CASRGGFHQPQHF.